This T cell receptor beta chain originates from a study of T cell repertoires in cytomegalovirus infection (dated by TCRdb to about 2019). Concerning the study at large: The peptide stimulations were aimed at well-studied HLA-B-restricted epitopes as well as recently identified HLA-C-restricted CMV epitopes, whose presentation resists viral immunomodulation. The HLA type of each donor mattered for the analysis, because public TCR beta signatures pointed to carriage of CMV infection along with the matching HLA type. The full study reports these points: In the ex vivo response, HLA-C-restricted CMV-specific TCR beta clonotypes were dominant, and in two of eight donors the single most frequent clonotype came from this HLA-C-restricted group. In both this cohort and an independent roughly 350-donor cohort, the cumulative frequency of public TCR beta family members distinguished carriers of CMV infection plus the relevant HLA type.

The label giving this sample's treatment or condition can be read as: in vitro stimulation with specific CMV peptide epitopes to enrich CMV-specific T cells. The run used an Illumina HiSeq 1500. Starting from the raw public reads, TCRdb applied fastp trimming at Q25, assembled clones with MiXCR and retained in-frame beta chains. Entries that share a CDR3 protein sequence are merged under the most common genes and DNA. This sample lists under 500,000 distinct CDR3 sequences; roughly 46% were detected once. The ten largest account for about two fifths of the sample. To note about this clonotype: Its antigen is still unknown. No clone much larger than this one lies a single base away; base qualities are absent.

Unmatched junction bases come to 11, with V trimmed by 6 bases and J by 1 base. The CDR3 has 16 amino acids, counting the end cysteine and phenylalanine. Only the CDR3 region is kept as DNA, spanning 48 bases read in frame from base 1. According to the germline V gene, CDR1 reads SGHVS and CDR2 reads FQNEAQ. The chain couples TRBV7-8 to TRBJ1-2, with 7 bases matching TRBD1. The specimen comprised cultured PBMCs, sampled from culture after CMV antigen stimulation. This TCR was recovered from a human donor in good health (CMV status not recorded). Some clones in this sample may be carry-over from other donors' samples. DNA sequence: TGTGCCAGCAGGCCAGGGACAGCCGCAAATAACTATGGCTACACCTTC. Its amino acids are CASRPGTAANNYGYTF.